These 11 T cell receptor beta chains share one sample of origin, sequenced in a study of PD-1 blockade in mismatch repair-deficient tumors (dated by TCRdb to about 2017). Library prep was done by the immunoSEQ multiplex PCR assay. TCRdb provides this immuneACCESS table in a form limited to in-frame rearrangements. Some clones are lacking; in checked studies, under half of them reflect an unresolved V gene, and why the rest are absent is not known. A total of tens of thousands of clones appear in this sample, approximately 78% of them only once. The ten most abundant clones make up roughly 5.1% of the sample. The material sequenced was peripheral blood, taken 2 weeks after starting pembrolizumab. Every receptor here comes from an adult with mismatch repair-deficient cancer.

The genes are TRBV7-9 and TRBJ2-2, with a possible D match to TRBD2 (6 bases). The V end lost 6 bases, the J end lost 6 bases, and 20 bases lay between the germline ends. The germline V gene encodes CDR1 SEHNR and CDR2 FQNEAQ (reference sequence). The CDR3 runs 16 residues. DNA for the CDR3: TGTGCCAGCAGGAGACCTCGGACGGGAGAGGCCGGGGAGCTGTTTTTT. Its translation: CASRRPRTGEAGELFF.

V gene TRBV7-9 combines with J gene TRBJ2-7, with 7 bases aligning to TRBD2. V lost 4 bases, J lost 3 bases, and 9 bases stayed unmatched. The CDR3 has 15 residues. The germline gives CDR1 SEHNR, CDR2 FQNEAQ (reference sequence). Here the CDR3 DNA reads TGTGCCAGCAGCTACACTGGGGAGGGGAGCTACGAGCAGTACTTC. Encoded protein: CASSYTGEGSYEQYF.

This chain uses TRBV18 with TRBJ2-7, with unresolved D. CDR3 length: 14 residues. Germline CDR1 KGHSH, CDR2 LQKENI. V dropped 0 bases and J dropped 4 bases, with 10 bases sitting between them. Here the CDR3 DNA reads TGTGCCAGCTCACCACCTACACGACGATACGAGCAGTACTTC. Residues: CASSPPTRRYEQYF.

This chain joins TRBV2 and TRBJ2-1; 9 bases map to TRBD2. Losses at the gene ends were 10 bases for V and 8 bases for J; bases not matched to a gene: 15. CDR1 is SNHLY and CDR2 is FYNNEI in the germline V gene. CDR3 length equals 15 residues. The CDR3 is CATSGLANLPDEQFF. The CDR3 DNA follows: TGTGCCACCTCGGGACTAGCCAATCTACCCGATGAGCAGTTCTTC.

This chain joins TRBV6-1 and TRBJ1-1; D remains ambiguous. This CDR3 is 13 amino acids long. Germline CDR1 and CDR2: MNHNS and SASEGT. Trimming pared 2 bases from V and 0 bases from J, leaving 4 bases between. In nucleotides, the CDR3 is TGTGCCAGCAGTGAACTCCTGAACACTGAAGCTTTCTTT. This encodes CASSELLNTEAFF.

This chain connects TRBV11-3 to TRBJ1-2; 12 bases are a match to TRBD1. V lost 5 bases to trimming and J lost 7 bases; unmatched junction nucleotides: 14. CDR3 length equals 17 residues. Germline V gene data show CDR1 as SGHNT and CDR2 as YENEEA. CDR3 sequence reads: CASSPTRPGQGAGGYTF. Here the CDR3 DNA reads TGTGCCAGCAGCCCGACGCGACCGGGACAGGGGGCAGGTGGCTACACCTTC.

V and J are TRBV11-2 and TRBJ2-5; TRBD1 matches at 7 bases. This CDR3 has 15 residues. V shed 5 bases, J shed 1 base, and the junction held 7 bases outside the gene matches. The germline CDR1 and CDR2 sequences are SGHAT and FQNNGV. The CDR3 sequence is CASSVGTGAQETQYF. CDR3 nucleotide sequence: TGTGCCAGCAGCGTAGGCACAGGGGCCCAAGAGACCCAGTACTTC.

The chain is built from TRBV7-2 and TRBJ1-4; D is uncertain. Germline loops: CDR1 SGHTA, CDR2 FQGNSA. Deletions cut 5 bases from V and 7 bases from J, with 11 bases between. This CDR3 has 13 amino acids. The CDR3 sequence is CASSLRRVEKLFF. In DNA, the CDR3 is TGTGCCAGCAGCCTCCGACGGGTTGAAAAACTGTTTTTT.

CDR3 residues: CASSVTGGSQNEQFF. CDR3 bases: TGTGCCAGCAGCGTGACCGGCGGGAGTCAGAATGAGCAGTTCTTC. The chain employs TRBV9 and TRBJ2-1, with TRBD2 matching 7 bases. Trimming removed 2 bases from V and 7 bases from J; junction bases left unmatched: 9. This CDR3 has 15 residues. Germline V gene sequence: CDR1 SGDLS, CDR2 YYNGEE.

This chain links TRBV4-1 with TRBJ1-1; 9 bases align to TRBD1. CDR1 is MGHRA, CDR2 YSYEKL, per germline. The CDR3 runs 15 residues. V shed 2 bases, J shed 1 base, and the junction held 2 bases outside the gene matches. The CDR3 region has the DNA TGCGCCAGCAGCCAAAAACAGGGGGCGAACACTGAAGCTTTCTTT. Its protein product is CASSQKQGANTEAFF.

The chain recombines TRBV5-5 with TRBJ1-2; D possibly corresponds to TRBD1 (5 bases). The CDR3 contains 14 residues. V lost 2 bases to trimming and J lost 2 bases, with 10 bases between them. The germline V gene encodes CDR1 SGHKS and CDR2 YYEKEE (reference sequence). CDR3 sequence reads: CASSLSGHNYGYTF. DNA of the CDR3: TGTGCCAGCAGCTTATCGGGGCACAACTATGGCTACACCTTC.